Listed here is a single T cell receptor beta chain. This entry belongs to a study of OX40 agonist ivuxolimab in advanced cancers. Background on the study: Antecedent anti-PD-1, anti-PD-L1 or anti-CTLA-4 therapy was permissible, with roughly 36% having received some.

The method was immunoSEQ multiplex PCR; TCRdb's version includes in-frame clones alone and lacks a portion of them. This table has some 28,000 clones, around 85% appearing once. Trimming pared 3 bases from V and 7 bases from J, leaving 16 bases between. The V gene's germline CDR1 is MNHEY and CDR2 SMNVEV (reference sequence). The CDR3 covers 15 residues. Sequenced material: CD4+ or CD8+ T cells sorted from blood, taken in a trial of the OX40 agonist ivuxolimab. The clonotype comes from an adult with an advanced solid tumor such as melanoma, head and neck, liver or kidney cancer. The chain links TRBV27 to TRBJ1-5; D perhaps matches TRBD1 (5 bases). The CDR3 region has the DNA TGTGCCAGCAGTTTCCGGAGGGGAGGGGACCAGCCCCAGCATTTT. Amino acids: CASSFRRGGDQPQHF.